These 26 T cell receptor beta chains were all obtained from the same sample, sequenced in a study of OX40 agonist ivuxolimab in advanced cancers. Method: immunoSEQ multiplex PCR; TCRdb's copy keeps in-frame clones and lacks some. The sample includes tens of thousands of clones, about nine tenths of them seen just once. The sample consisted of CD4+ or CD8+ T cells sorted from blood, taken in a trial of the OX40 agonist ivuxolimab. All receptors derive from an adult with an advanced solid tumor such as melanoma, head and neck, liver or kidney cancer.

The J gene is TRBJ2-3, the V gene TRBV29-1; the D is unclear. Germline CDR1 reads SQVTM; CDR2 reads ANQGSEA. The CDR3 is 12 amino acids. Deletions cut 6 bases from V and 3 bases from J, with 10 bases between. The CDR3 DNA reads as TGCAGCGTATGGGAAAGGACAGATACGCAGTATTTT. It specifies CSVWERTDTQYF.

This rearrangement joins TRBV2 to TRBJ2-5; 12 nucleotides agree with TRBD2. This CDR3 spans 16 amino acids. Trimming at V came to 1 base and at J to 5 bases, leaving 5 bases not matched to a gene. Germline V gives CDR1 SNHLY, CDR2 FYNNEI. DNA for the CDR3: TGTGCCAGCAGTGAAGGTCTAGCGGGGGGGCAGGAGACCCAGTACTTC. Amino acids: CASSEGLAGGQETQYF.

This rearrangement joins TRBV7-9 to TRBJ2-2; TRBD2 matches at 10 bases. The CDR3 loop spans 18 amino acids. The germline V gene has CDR1 SEHNR and CDR2 FQNEAQ (reference sequence). Unmatched junction bases numbered 14, after V lost 4 bases and J lost 6 bases. This CDR3 reads CASSSRGLAGELAGELFF. The CDR3 DNA sequence: TGTGCCAGCAGCTCTAGGGGGCTAGCGGGGGAGCTGGCCGGGGAGCTGTTTTTT. Full variable domain (remainder filled in from reference TRBV7-9 and TRBJ2-2): DTGVSQNPRHKITKRGQNVTFRCDPISEHNRLYWYRQTLGQGPEFLTYFQNEAQLEKSRLLSDRFSAERPKGSFSTLEIQRTEQGDSAMYLCASSSRGLAGELAGELFFGEGSRLTVL.

The chain couples TRBV5-6 to TRBJ2-7, with a possible D match to TRBD1 (6 bases). The germline V gene encodes CDR1 SGHDT and CDR2 YYEEEE. This CDR3 has 12 amino acids. Trimming took 6 bases from V and 7 from J, leaving 14 bases between them. CDR3 loop: CASTWGPGEQYF. The CDR3, as DNA: TGTGCCAGCACCTGGGGGCCGGGAGAGCAGTACTTC.

The chain is built from TRBV18 and TRBJ1-1, with D tentatively TRBD1 (6 bases). Germline V gene sequence: CDR1 KGHSH, CDR2 LQKENI. The CDR3 is 13 amino acids. The V end lost 6 bases, the J end lost 2 bases, and 10 bases lay between the germline ends. CDR3 nucleotides: TGTGCCAGCTCCCCAGGGGATAACACTGAAGCTTTCTTT. It specifies CASSPGDNTEAFF.

J is TRBJ2-7 and V is TRBV5-6; D gene uncertain. Germline CDR1 SGHDT, CDR2 YYEEEE. V lost 2 bases to trimming and J lost 2 bases, with 8 bases between them. This CDR3 has 13 amino acids. The CDR3 region is CASSFGRAYEQYF. The CDR3 nucleotides are TGTGCCAGCAGCTTCGGCAGAGCCTACGAGCAGTACTTC.

The chain uses TRBV30 and TRBJ1-5; no clear D gene. The CDR3 extends over 16 amino acids. Germline CDR1 is GTSNPN and CDR2 is SVGIG (reference sequence). V was cut by 0 bases and J by 0 bases, with 12 bases left in between. The chain's CDR3 is CAWSVEANPSNQPQHF. The CDR3 bases are TGTGCCTGGAGTGTAGAGGCGAATCCTAGCAATCAGCCCCAGCATTTT.

The V gene is TRBV5-1, the J gene TRBJ2-5; 11 bases are shared with TRBD2. J lost 4 bases, V lost 4 bases, and 6 bases had no gene match. The germline V gene has CDR1 SGHRS and CDR2 YFSETQ. This CDR3 has 15 amino acids. The DNA of the CDR3 is TGCGCCAGCAGCCCACTAGCGGGGGAAGGAGAGACCCAGTACTTC. Its translation is CASSPLAGEGETQYF.

The chain couples TRBV11-2 to TRBJ1-5; D not certain. V lost 5 bases and J 0 bases, leaving 8 bases between the germline ends. This CDR3 is 14 amino acids long. The germline V gene has CDR1 SGHAT and CDR2 FQNNGV. For the CDR3, the DNA is TGTGCCAGCAGCCCAGGTAATAGCAATCAGCCCCAGCATTTT. It is translated as CASSPGNSNQPQHF.

The chain links TRBV7-6 to TRBJ2-1; 14 positions agree with TRBD2. CDR3 length equals 18 residues. The V and J ends lost 4 bases and 7 bases, in that order; junction bases with no gene match: 12. Germline assignment: CDR1 SGHVS and CDR2 FNYEAQ. Here the CDR3 reads CASSSRPGGLAGVNEQFF. The CDR3 DNA reads as TGTGCCAGCAGCTCACGCCCCGGGGGACTAGCGGGAGTAAATGAGCAGTTCTTC.

The genes are TRBV28 and TRBJ2-4; 7 bases match TRBD2. Germline CDR1 is MDHEN and CDR2 is SYDVKM. The V and J ends lost 4 bases and 7 bases, in that order; junction bases with no gene match: 10. The CDR3 sequence is 15 residues long. CDR3 nucleotide sequence: TGTGCCAGCAGTTACCCCTCGGGGGGAGGGAACATTCAGTACTTC. It encodes CASSYPSGGGNIQYF.

In this sample, this clone turned up a few times. This CDR3 reads CASSQDLWGAGGSSDEQFF. CDR3 coding DNA: TGCGCCAGCAGCCAAGATCTCTGGGGGGCGGGAGGATCTTCGGATGAGCAGTTCTTC. The genes are TRBV4-1 and TRBJ2-1; TRBD2 matches 8 bases. CDR1 and CDR2 from the germline V gene are MGHRA and YSYEKL. The trim removed 0 bases at V and 8 bases at J, leaving 18 bases unmatched. This CDR3 spans 19 amino acids.

The chain is built from TRBV4-2 and TRBJ1-2, with a tentative D call TRBD1 (6 bases). The V end lost 1 base, the J end lost 9 bases, and 21 bases lay between the germline ends. The CDR3 length is 16 residues. Germline values: CDR1 LGHNA, CDR2 YNFKEQ. The CDR3 region is CASSQGSGAASSSYTF. In DNA, the CDR3 is TGTGCCAGCAGCCAAGGGTCAGGGGCCGCTAGTAGTAGCTACACCTTC.

This chain connects TRBV5-4 to TRBJ2-7; 8 bases are shared with TRBD2. CDR3 length equals 17 residues. With 2 bases clipped from V and 4 bases from J, the junction kept 14 bases outside the gene matches. Germline V gene data show CDR1 as SGHNT and CDR2 as YYREEE (reference sequence). CDR3 in amino acids: CASSLGLGTGGPYEQYF. The CDR3 DNA reads TGTGCCAGCAGCTTAGGCTTGGGCACGGGAGGGCCGTACGAGCAGTACTTC.

This CDR3 reads CASSLIRSFSGNTIYF. The CDR3 DNA reads TGTGCCAGCAGCCTTATCCGGTCGTTCTCTGGAAACACCATATATTTT. V gene TRBV14 combines with J gene TRBJ1-3; D is unclear. The length of the CDR3 is 16 residues. Germline loops: CDR1 SGHDN, CDR2 FVKESK. V lost 4 bases and J 0 bases, leaving 13 bases between the germline ends. Looking up the rest from reference TRBV14 and TRBJ1-3 gives the full variable domain: EAGVTQFPSHSVIEKGQTVTLRCDPISGHDNLYWYRRVMGKEIKFLLHFVKESKQDESGMPNNRFLAERTGGTYSTLKVQPAELEDSGVYFCASSLIRSFSGNTIYFGEGSWLTVV.

The rearrangement links TRBV19 to TRBJ1-4; unclear D gene. The CDR3 extends over 16 amino acids. Trimming stripped 5 bases from V and 2 bases from J, with 15 bases between. Germline values: CDR1 LNHDA, CDR2 SQIVND (reference sequence). CDR3 region: CASSLFGGRTNEKLFF. CDR3 DNA: TGTGCCAGTAGTCTCTTCGGAGGGCGGACTAATGAAAAACTGTTTTTT.

The CDR3: CASSSDMDQPQHF. The CDR3 DNA reads TGTGCCAGCAGCTCCGACATGGATCAGCCCCAGCATTTT. The chain couples TRBV7-2 to TRBJ1-5; D remains unclear. The germline V gene has CDR1 SGHTA and CDR2 FQGNSA. CDR3 size: 13 residues. The germline V and J ends were trimmed by 4 bases and 5 bases, with 9 bases remaining between them.

The chain couples TRBV11-3 to TRBJ1-1; TRBD1 might be the D (6 bases). This CDR3 is built from 15 residues. Trimming removed 5 bases from V and 1 base from J, with 14 bases in between. Germline V gene sequence: CDR1 SGHNT, CDR2 YENEEA. Written as DNA, the CDR3 is TGTGCCAGCAGCCTAAGACTACAGGGGAACACTGAAGCTTTCTTT. Encoded protein: CASSLRLQGNTEAFF. The complete variable domain, with remaining parts taken from reference TRBV11-3 and TRBJ1-1, reads EAGVVQSPRYKIIEKKQPVAFWCNPISGHNTLYWYLQNLGQGPELLIRYENEEAVDDSQLPKDRFSAERLKGVDSTLKIQPAELGDSAVYLCASSLRLQGNTEAFFGQGTRLTVV.

The chain employs TRBV9 and TRBJ2-3; 8 bases agree with TRBD1. CDR3 size: 19 residues. Germline values: CDR1 SGDLS, CDR2 YYNGEE. Trimming cost V 3 bases and J 0 bases; bases outside gene matches: 15. The CDR3 DNA sequence: TGTGCCAGCAGCGCCGGGGAAGGGACAGGTGGGACTAGCACAGATACGCAGTATTTT. It codes for CASSAGEGTGGTSTDTQYF.

This sequence joins TRBV30 and TRBJ2-4; 7 bases are a match to TRBD1. The germline V gene has CDR1 GTSNPN and CDR2 SVGIG (reference sequence). The CDR3 spans 15 residues. V trimming: 1 base; J trimming: 3 bases; junction bases outside the gene matches: 6. CDR3: CAWSAGTASKNIQYF. The DNA for the CDR3 is TGTGCCTGGAGTGCCGGGACAGCGAGCAAAAACATTCAGTACTTC.

In nucleotides, the CDR3 is TGCGCCAGCAGCTTGGGAAGCTCTGGAAACACCATATATTTT. Protein: CASSLGSSGNTIYF. The rearrangement links TRBV5-1 to TRBJ1-3, with D unclear. V was clipped by 0 bases and J by 0 bases, with 4 bases between them. The CDR3 runs to 14 residues. Germline CDR1 SGHRS, CDR2 YFSETQ.

This chain uses TRBV28 with TRBJ1-6; D is unclear. CDR1 MDHEN and CDR2 SYDVKM come from the germline V gene. V lost 6 bases and J 7 bases, leaving 10 bases between the germline ends. The CDR3 totals 13 residues. The CDR3 reads CASSAGWNSPLHF. The CDR3 nucleotides read TGTGCCAGCAGCGCGGGCTGGAATTCACCCCTCCACTTT.

This clone was detected only a few times. The chain combines TRBV6-5 with TRBJ1-1; no clear D. There are 14 residues in the CDR3. Trimming cost V 0 bases and J 1 base, with 6 bases left between them. Per germline, CDR1 MNHEY and CDR2 SVGAGI. The CDR3 spells CASSYSAGNTEAFF. CDR3 DNA: TGTGCCAGCAGTTACTCCGCAGGGAACACTGAAGCTTTCTTT.

The rearrangement uses TRBV28 and TRBJ2-4; tentative D call: TRBD2 (6 bases). Trimming removed 5 bases from V and 3 bases from J, with 14 bases in between. Germline lookup yields CDR1 MDHEN and CDR2 SYDVKM. CDR3 length equals 15 residues. The CDR3 loop is CASSEPGVGKNIQYF. The CDR3 bases are TGTGCCAGCAGTGAACCGGGGGTAGGCAAAAACATTCAGTACTTC.

This chain uses TRBV28 with TRBJ1-5; 7 bases line up with TRBD1. Germline V CDR1 and CDR2: MDHEN, SYDVKM. The V segment lost 3 bases and the J segment 4 bases; nucleotides outside the gene matches: 9. The CDR3 sequence is 16 residues long. Here the CDR3 reads CASSFLRGTVNQPQHF. For the CDR3, the DNA is TGTGCCAGCAGTTTTTTAAGAGGGACAGTTAATCAGCCCCAGCATTTT.

This clone was observed once. The chain recombines TRBV6-5 with TRBJ1-2, with TRBD1 identical over 8 bases. Trimming cost V 10 bases and J 0 bases; bases outside gene matches: 7. From germline, CDR1 is MNHEY and CDR2 SVGAGI. The CDR3 loop spans 14 amino acids. As DNA, the CDR3 is TGTGCCACACGGACAGGGCGGGCTAACTATGGCTACACCTTC. Encoded protein: CATRTGRANYGYTF.